The clone carrying this T cell receptor beta chain was seen ten or more times. Trimming removed 5 bases from V and 0 bases from J, with 1 base in between. The CDR3 runs to 11 residues. This record comes from a study of T-cell reconstitution after alpha-beta-depleted transplantation in children. During its preparation, the TCRbeta library received unique molecular identifiers. TCRdb re-derived calls from the PCR reads in MiXCR, one entry per CDR3 protein. Of 170,000 or so distinct CDR3 sequences listed, about 6.8% are singletons. Sequences were derived from PBMCs from the stem cell graft donor, sampled from the stem cell graft. V usage is TRBV12-3 or TRBV12-4 and J usage is TRBJ1-1; no definite D call. The receptor's source is a human donor who donated a stem cell graft to a child with Wiskott-Aldrich syndrome. This CDR3 reads CASSVNTEAFF. CDR3 bases: TGTGCCAGCAGTGTGAACACTGAAGCTTTCTTT.